The 20 T cell receptor beta chains given below trace back to one sample, sequenced in a study of shared clonotypes between healthy human individuals. Some clones are missing from TCRdb's copy, which holds only in-frame ones; the method was immunoSEQ multiplex PCR. This table holds fewer than 2.5 million clones, 93% found once. The specimen sequenced was naive CD4+ T cells from PBMCs. Subset: CD45RA+ positively selected. These receptors were taken from a man between 18 and 29 years old in good health. Some clones in this sample may be carry-over from other donors' samples.

The rearrangement uses TRBV14 and TRBJ1-4; 8 bases are shared with TRBD1. Germline assignment: CDR1 SGHDN and CDR2 FVKESK. CDR3 size: 15 residues. J lost 8 bases, V lost 3 bases, and 8 bases had no gene match. CDR3 in amino acids: CASSQWGQGAEKLFF. DNA for the CDR3: TGTGCCAGCAGCCAGTGGGGGCAGGGGGCCGAAAAACTGTTTTTT. The full variable domain, completed using reference TRBV14 and TRBJ1-4, is EAGVTQFPSHSVIEKGQTVTLRCDPISGHDNLYWYRRVMGKEIKFLLHFVKESKQDESGMPNNRFLAERTGGTYSTLKVQPAELEDSGVYFCASSQWGQGAEKLFFGSGTQLSVL.

The V call is TRBV7-8, the J call TRBJ2-2; D remains ambiguous. The V end lost 5 bases, the J end lost 6 bases, and 10 bases lay between the germline ends. CDR1 and CDR2 (germline): SGHVS, FQNEAQ. The CDR3 extends over 13 amino acids. The DNA of the CDR3 is TGTGCCAGCAGCCCACAATCTCCCGGGGAGCTGTTTTTT. It specifies CASSPQSPGELFF.

The chain carries TRBV18 and TRBJ1-1; D is ambiguous. This CDR3 contains 12 residues. Germline V gene data show CDR1 as KGHSH and CDR2 as LQKENI. V dropped 5 bases and J dropped 2 bases, with 6 bases sitting between them. The CDR3 here is CASSGPNTEAFF. The CDR3 DNA is TGTGCCAGCTCAGGGCCCAACACTGAAGCTTTCTTT. The full variable domain, in which reference TRBV18 and TRBJ1-1 provide the parts outside the CDR3, is NAGVMQNPRHLVRRRGQEARLRCSPMKGHSHVYWYRQLPEEGLKFMVYLQKENIIDESGMPKERFSAEFPKEGPSILRIQQVVRGDSAAYFCASSGPNTEAFFGQGTRLTVV.

V is TRBV11-2 and J is TRBJ2-6; maybe TRBD1 (5 bases). V gave up 1 base and J gave up 0 bases, with 10 bases separating them. The CDR3 is made up of 17 amino acids. Germline loops: CDR1 SGHAT, CDR2 FQNNGV. CDR3 in amino acids: CASSLGYRSSGANVLTF. CDR3 DNA: TGTGCCAGCAGCTTAGGATACAGGAGCTCTGGGGCCAACGTCCTGACTTTC.

The chain carries TRBV27 and TRBJ2-1; possible D gene TRBD2, 5 bases. The CDR3 extends over 15 amino acids. Trimming cost V 3 bases and J 2 bases, with 11 bases left between them. CDR1 is MNHEY and CDR2 is SMNVEV in the germline V gene (reference sequence). This CDR3 is CASSFRGVPYNEQFF. DNA of the CDR3: TGTGCCAGCAGTTTCCGGGGAGTACCCTACAATGAGCAGTTCTTC.

The chain carries TRBV4-2 and TRBJ2-5, with TRBD2 identical over 9 bases. The CDR3 covers 17 residues. Germline V gives CDR1 LGHNA, CDR2 YNFKEQ. J lost 5 bases, V lost 0 bases, and 10 bases had no gene match. Here the CDR3 reads CASSQDIGAGGSETQYF. The CDR3 DNA reads TGTGCCAGCAGCCAAGATATCGGAGCGGGAGGTAGCGAGACCCAGTACTTC.

The count of this clone is one. The chain employs TRBV28 and TRBJ1-2; D unclear. Germline V gives CDR1 MDHEN, CDR2 SYDVKM. The germline V and J ends were trimmed by 2 bases and 4 bases, with 11 bases remaining between them. This CDR3 has 14 amino acids. The CDR3 loop reads CASSLRLVGYGYTF. CDR3 coding DNA: TGTGCCAGCAGTTTAAGGCTGGTAGGCTATGGCTACACCTTC.

This clone has only one observation. The chain is built from TRBV15 and TRBJ2-1, with no clear D. CDR3 length equals 16 residues. The V gene lost 4 bases and the J gene lost 0 bases, with 13 bases spanning the gap. CDR1 and CDR2 (germline): LNHNV, YYDKDF (reference sequence). The CDR3 DNA sequence: TGTGCCACCAGCACCCGGACCCTGAGCTCCTACAATGAGCAGTTCTTC. It is translated as CATSTRTLSSYNEQFF.

V usage is TRBV19 and J usage is TRBJ2-1; TRBD1 might be the D (5 bases). V lost 4 bases, J lost 4 bases, and 11 bases lay in between. The germline gives CDR1 LNHDA, CDR2 SQIVND (reference sequence). The length of the CDR3 is 14 residues. The CDR3 region has the DNA TGTGCCAGTAGTAACGCGGCAGGGTACAATGAGCAGTTCTTC. Translating it yields CASSNAAGYNEQFF.

CDR3 sequence: CASSLGQREEEFF. The CDR3 region has the DNA TGTGCCAGCAGCTTAGGCCAGCGGGAGGAGGAGTTCTTC. J is TRBJ2-1 and V is TRBV7-9, with 9 bases matching TRBD2. The CDR3 loop spans 13 amino acids. Germline V gene data show CDR1 as SEHNR and CDR2 as FQNEAQ (reference sequence). Germline trimming cut 1 base from V and 14 bases from J; bases unmatched to any gene: 6.

The rearrangement links TRBV25-1 to TRBJ2-1, with 7 positions matching TRBD2. The V and J ends lost 8 bases and 12 bases, in that order; junction bases with no gene match: 10. The CDR3 consists of 12 residues. The germline gives CDR1 MGHDK, CDR2 SYGVNS. CDR3 sequence: CASYRSGNGQFF. CDR3 nucleotides: TGTGCCAGCTACCGAAGCGGGAACGGGCAGTTCTTC.

J is TRBJ2-1 and V is TRBV28; TRBD2 is a possible D gene (6 bases). This CDR3 comprises 15 residues. Per germline, CDR1 MDHEN and CDR2 SYDVKM. V was pared by 4 bases and J by 8 bases, with 18 bases between. The DNA for the CDR3 is TGTGCCAGCAGTTCCCGCGCGGCTCCGGGGGATGAGCAGTTCTTC. The encoded protein is CASSSRAAPGDEQFF. The complete variable domain, with remaining parts taken from reference TRBV28 and TRBJ2-1, reads DVKVTQSSRYLVKRTGEKVFLECVQDMDHENMFWYRQDPGLGLRLIYFSYDVKMKEKGDIPEGYSVSREKKERFSLILESASTNQTSMYLCASSSRAAPGDEQFFGPGTRLTVL.

This CDR3 reads CASSLRWTSGSNEQFF. In DNA form, the CDR3 reads TGTGCCAGCAGCCTGCGGTGGACTAGCGGGAGCAATGAGCAGTTCTTC. The chain is built from TRBV7-2 and TRBJ2-1; 13 nucleotides align to TRBD2. Germline assignment: CDR1 SGHTA and CDR2 FQGNSA. The CDR3 spans 16 residues. J lost 6 bases, V lost 5 bases, and 7 bases had no gene match.

The chain couples TRBV5-1 to TRBJ2-5; D may be TRBD1 or TRBD2 (5 bases each). The last part of the DNA fits TRBJ2-7 better; the J call may be wrong. The CDR3 is 13 amino acids. CDR1 is SGHRS and CDR2 is YFSETQ in the germline V gene. CDR3: CASSFEGPYEQYF. DNA for the CDR3: TGCGCCAGCAGCTTTGAGGGACCCTACGAGCAGTACTTC.

The rearrangement links TRBV28 to TRBJ1-5; no clear D. The germline CDR1 and CDR2 sequences are MDHEN and SYDVKM. V dropped 4 bases and J dropped 3 bases, with 7 bases sitting between them. The CDR3 runs to 13 residues. CDR3 sequence (DNA): TGTGCCAGCAGTTGGGATACCAATCAGCCCCAGCATTTT. Protein sequence: CASSWDTNQPQHF.

This chain uses TRBV18 with TRBJ2-6; D remains unclear. The germline V gene has CDR1 KGHSH and CDR2 LQKENI. The CDR3 contains 16 residues. V shed 3 bases and J shed 4 bases, with 13 bases lying between them. The CDR3 reads CASSPVVGPGANVLTF. The CDR3, as DNA: TGTGCCAGCTCACCGGTGGTAGGGCCCGGGGCCAACGTCCTGACTTTC.

This clone was seen just once. The chain is built from TRBV28 and TRBJ2-1; 10 nucleotides agree with TRBD1. Looked up from germline, CDR1 is MDHEN and CDR2 is SYDVKM. The CDR3 spans 15 residues. V shed 8 bases, J shed 2 bases, and the junction held 6 bases outside the gene matches. Written as DNA, the CDR3 is TGTGCCAGCTGGCCCGGGACAGGGGCCTACAATGAGCAGTTCTTC. Its protein is CASWPGTGAYNEQFF.

The rearrangement joins TRBV7-6 to TRBJ2-5; D unclear. The germline gives CDR1 SGHVS, CDR2 FNYEAQ. CDR3 length equals 14 residues. Deletions cut 5 bases from V and 0 bases from J, with 10 bases between. The CDR3 protein is CASSPIWYQETQYF. Written as DNA, the CDR3 is TGTGCCAGCAGCCCCATATGGTACCAAGAGACCCAGTACTTC.

This clone came up once. The CDR3 DNA is TGTGCCAGCAGCCATAATATACAAGAGACCCAGTACTTC. Its translation: CASSHNIQETQYF. The rearrangement joins TRBV7-9 to TRBJ2-5; D is uncertain. Germline-derived CDR1 and CDR2 are SEHNR and FQNEAQ (reference sequence). CDR3 length: 13 amino acids. Between the trimmed V and J ends, which lost 5 bases and 2 bases, there was a span of 9 bases.

V usage is TRBV4-1 and J usage is TRBJ2-7; the match to TRBD1 covers 10 bases. CDR3 length: 16 residues. V was pared by 4 bases and J by 4 bases, with 10 bases of the junction left unmatched. Germline values: CDR1 MGHRA, CDR2 YSYEKL. DNA for the CDR3: TGCGCCAGCAGCCCCAGTCGACAGGGGGCTACGTACGAGCAGTACTTC. It encodes CASSPSRQGATYEQYF.